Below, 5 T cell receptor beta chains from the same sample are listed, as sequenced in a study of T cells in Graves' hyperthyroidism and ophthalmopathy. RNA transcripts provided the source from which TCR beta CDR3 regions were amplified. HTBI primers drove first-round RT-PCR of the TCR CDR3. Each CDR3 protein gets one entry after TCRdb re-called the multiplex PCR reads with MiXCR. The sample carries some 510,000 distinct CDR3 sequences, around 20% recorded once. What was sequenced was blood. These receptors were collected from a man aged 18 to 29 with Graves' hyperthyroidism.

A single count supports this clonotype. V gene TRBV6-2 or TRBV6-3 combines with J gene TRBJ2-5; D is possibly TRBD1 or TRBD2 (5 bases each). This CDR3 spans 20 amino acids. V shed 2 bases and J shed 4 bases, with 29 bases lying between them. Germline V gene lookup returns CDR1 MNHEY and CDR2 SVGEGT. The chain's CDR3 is CASSYPSLASTFSRGETQYF. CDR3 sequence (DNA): TGTGCCAGCAGTTACCCGTCTTTAGCGTCAACCTTTTCGAGGGGAGAGACCCAGTACTTC.

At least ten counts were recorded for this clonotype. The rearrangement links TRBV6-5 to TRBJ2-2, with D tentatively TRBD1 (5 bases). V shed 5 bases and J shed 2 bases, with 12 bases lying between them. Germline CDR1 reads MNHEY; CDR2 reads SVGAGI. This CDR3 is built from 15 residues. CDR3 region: CASSPQTDNTGELFF. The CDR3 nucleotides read TGTGCCAGCAGTCCCCAGACAGACAACACCGGGGAGCTGTTTTTT.

The DNA of the CDR3 is TGTGCCAGCAGCTTGACAGGGCACCCTAATGAAAAACTGTTTTTT. This codes for CASSLTGHPNEKLFF. The chain recombines TRBV7-6 with TRBJ1-4; 7 nucleotides align to TRBD1. The CDR3 spans 15 residues. The V and J ends lost 3 bases and 3 bases, in that order; junction bases with no gene match: 4. Germline CDR1 reads SGHVS; CDR2 reads FNYEAQ.

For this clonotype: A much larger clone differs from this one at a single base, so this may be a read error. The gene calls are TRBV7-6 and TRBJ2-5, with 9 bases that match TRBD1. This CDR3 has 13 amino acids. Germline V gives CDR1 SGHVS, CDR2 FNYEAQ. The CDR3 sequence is CACSRQGVETQYF. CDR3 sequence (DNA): TGTGCCTGCAGCCGACAGGGGGTTGAGACCCAGTACTTC. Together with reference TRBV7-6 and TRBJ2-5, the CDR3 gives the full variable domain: GAGVSQSPRYKVTKRGQDVALRCDPISGHVSLYWYRQALGQGPEFLTYFNYEAQQDKSGLPNDRFSAERPEGSISTLTIQRTEQRDSAMYRCACSRQGVETQYFGPGTRLLVL.

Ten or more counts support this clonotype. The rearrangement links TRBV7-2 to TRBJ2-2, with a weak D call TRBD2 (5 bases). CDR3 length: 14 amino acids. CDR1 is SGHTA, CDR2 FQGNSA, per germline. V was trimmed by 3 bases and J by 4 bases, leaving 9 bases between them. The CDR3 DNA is TGTGCCAGCAGCTTGGACGCGGGCACCGGGGAGCTGTTTTTT. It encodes CASSLDAGTGELFF.